This T cell receptor (beta chain) was recovered during a study of read filtering for tumor transcriptome and immune sequencing. Study background: Revised staging placed about 8 patients in R-ISS I, about 17 in II, 6 or 7 in III.

From around 0.4 ug of RNA, a library with molecular barcoded alpha/delta and beta/gamma adaptors was made. TCRdb fed the reads into MiXCR, producing one record per CDR3 protein. This sample carries about a thousand distinct CDR3 sequences, 76% of them seen once, and the ten largest clones take around 50%. This clonotype was sampled from a donor over 35 with multiple myeloma. This table probably holds off-target reads from a library built for another chain. Sequenced: a population of CD138-negative cells sorted from bone marrow.

The CDR3 DNA sequence: TGCGCCAGCAGCTTGGATGGCCAGGGCCATGAGCAGTTCTTC. The encoded protein is CASSLDGQGHEQFF. The chain combines TRBV5-1 with TRBJ2-1; D is possibly TRBD1 (5 bases). Per the germline V gene, CDR1 is SGHRS and CDR2 is YFSETQ. The length of the CDR3 is 14 residues. V was shortened by 0 bases and J by 8 bases, with 12 bases between the two germline ends.